Following are 8 T cell receptor beta chains from one sample sequenced in a study of beta chain features in type 1 diabetes. The study's findings and limits: In every one of the four CD4+ subsets, TCRB CDR3s were moderately but significantly shorter in Type 1 diabetes patients.

Reverse transcription of all isolated RNA meant that expressed TCRB transcripts were sequenced. Profiled with immunoSEQ multiplex PCR; TCRdb holds only in-frame clones, not every one. The sample holds about 370,000 clones, over 8.5% seen once. For these TCRs, the target antigens are not known. The sequenced material came from central memory CD4+ T cells from blood. These TCRs come from a man younger than 40 with type 1 diabetes.

There are many counts of this clone. The chain joins TRBV15 to TRBJ1-2; TRBD1 is a possible D gene (5 bases). This CDR3 is built from 13 residues. Germline CDR1 reads LNHNV; CDR2 reads YYDKDF (reference sequence). The ends were cut back, 1 base at V and 4 bases at J, with 7 bases in the middle. CDR3 protein: CATSRVDSYGYTF. The CDR3 DNA sequence: TGTGCCACCAGCAGAGTCGACAGCTATGGCTACACCTTC.

This clone has a handful of counts. The genes are TRBV18 and TRBJ1-5, with unresolved D. V was clipped by 1 base and J by 5 bases, with 12 bases between them. CDR3 length: 15 residues. Germline V gene sequence: CDR1 KGHSH, CDR2 LQKENI. Written as DNA, the CDR3 is TGTGCCAGCTCACCACTGAAAGGGCGGGATCAGCCCCAGCATTTT. It specifies CASSPLKGRDQPQHF.

The genes are TRBV4-2 and TRBJ1-5, with D maybe TRBD1 (5 bases). Germline V lookup: CDR1 LGHNA, CDR2 YNFKEQ. The CDR3 runs 13 residues. Trimming cost V 5 bases and J 11 bases, with 16 bases left between them. The CDR3 loop reads CASSLERGWTQHF. The CDR3 DNA sequence: TGTGCCAGCAGCTTAGAGAGGGGCTGGACCCAGCATTTT.

The chain employs TRBV7-2 and TRBJ2-5; 8 nucleotides align to TRBD2. Losses at the gene ends were 6 bases for V and 5 bases for J; bases not matched to a gene: 14. This CDR3 comprises 16 residues. The germline V gene has CDR1 SGHTA and CDR2 FQGNSA. The CDR3 nucleotides are TGTGCCAGCAGGTACCCAGGCGGGAGGCCCGGGGAGACCCAGTACTTC. Protein sequence: CASRYPGGRPGETQYF.

CDR3: CASRSDRRSTDTQYF. The CDR3, as DNA: TGTGCCAGCAGATCCGACAGGCGTAGCACAGATACGCAGTATTTT. J is TRBJ2-3 and V is TRBV6-5, with D perhaps matching TRBD1 (6 bases). The CDR3 sequence is 15 residues long. V dropped 6 bases and J dropped 0 bases, with 13 bases sitting between them. Per germline, CDR1 MNHEY and CDR2 SVGAGI.

The chain is built from TRBV6-1 and TRBJ1-5; no clear D. Looked up from germline, CDR1 is MNHNS and CDR2 is SASEGT. The CDR3 is made up of 15 amino acids. Trimming removed 0 bases at V and 3 bases at J, with 9 bases between. The CDR3 DNA sequence: TGTGCCAGCAGTGAAGCTAATGGGTTCAATCAGCCCCAGCATTTT. Its translation: CASSEANGFNQPQHF.

This clone was counted only a few times. The chain combines TRBV27 with TRBJ2-7, with D maybe TRBD1 (7 bases). The V gene's germline CDR1 is MNHEY and CDR2 SMNVEV (reference sequence). The germline V and J ends were trimmed by 1 base and 6 bases, with 25 bases remaining between them. The CDR3 extends over 18 amino acids. Here the CDR3 reads CASSLYGPRAGGTGEQYF. CDR3 coding DNA: TGTGCCAGCAGTTTATATGGCCCCAGGGCAGGGGGGACCGGCGAGCAGTACTTC.

Ten or more counts support this clone. The chain recombines TRBV4-3 with TRBJ1-2, with 8 bases aligning to TRBD1. Germline loops: CDR1 LGHNA, CDR2 YSLEER. The CDR3 length is 15 residues. Losses at the gene ends were 0 bases for V and 2 bases for J; bases not matched to a gene: 2. The CDR3 reads CASSQEQGENYGYTF. CDR3 DNA sequence: TGCGCCAGCAGCCAAGAACAGGGGGAGAACTATGGCTACACCTTC.